The 9 T cell receptor beta chains given below trace back to one sample, sequenced in a study of T cells expressing NK-cell markers. TCRdb reprocessed the 5' RACE reads and stores each CDR3 protein as one record, lacking DNA. The sample data list over 100,000 distinct CDR3 sequences. Sequencing was done on a sample of blood T cells: a sorted CD56 or NKG2C T cell subset, CD4+ or CD8+ T cells, or bulk PBMC T cells (not recorded which). The receptors shown here come from a woman between 18 and 69 years old in good health.

The chain joins TRBV5-1 to TRBJ2-5; the D call from TCRdb, TRBD2, cannot be confirmed without DNA. Germline assignment: CDR1 SGHRS and CDR2 YFSETQ. The CDR3 spans 16 residues. CDR3: CASMWSPSNAQETQYF.

The chain couples TRBV4-2 to TRBJ2-7; TCRdb gives TRBD1 as the D gene, but with no DNA this cannot be confirmed. Germline V gene lookup returns CDR1 LGHNA and CDR2 YNFKEQ. The CDR3 is 16 residues long. CDR3: CASSQAISGPPHEQYF.

This chain connects TRBV29-1 to TRBJ2-3; TCRdb indicates TRBD1, and absent DNA this call remains unverified. Germline V gene sequence: CDR1 SQVTM, CDR2 ANQGSEA. The CDR3 is made up of 15 amino acids. The CDR3 region is CSVEESPRVGDTQYF.

This chain connects TRBV30 to TRBJ2-2; TCRdb gives TRBD1 as the D gene, but with no DNA this cannot be confirmed. From germline, CDR1 is GTSNPN and CDR2 SVGIG (reference sequence). The CDR3 runs to 14 residues. CDR3 in amino acids: CARAGQGDTGELFF.

The rearrangement joins TRBV12-3 or TRBV12-4 to TRBJ2-1; no DNA is available, so the TRBD2 call from TCRdb remains unchecked. The CDR3 length is 14 residues. CDR3 region: CASTPGLAGDEQFF.

The CDR3 loop is CASSQVIDTQYF. The chain employs TRBV4-1 and TRBJ2-3. Germline loops: CDR1 MGHRA, CDR2 YSYEKL. The CDR3 covers 12 residues.

The chain uses TRBV12-3 or TRBV12-4 and TRBJ2-7. The CDR3 is 15 amino acids. The CDR3 region is CASSLGGFLVVEQYF.

The chain joins TRBV12-3 or TRBV12-4 to TRBJ1-1. This CDR3 has 14 amino acids. CDR3 sequence: CASSFMGSRTEAFF.

This sequence joins TRBV4-1 and TRBJ1-1. CDR3 length: 14 amino acids. Germline loops: CDR1 MGHRA, CDR2 YSYEKL. CDR3 sequence reads: CASSQDARVAEAFF.